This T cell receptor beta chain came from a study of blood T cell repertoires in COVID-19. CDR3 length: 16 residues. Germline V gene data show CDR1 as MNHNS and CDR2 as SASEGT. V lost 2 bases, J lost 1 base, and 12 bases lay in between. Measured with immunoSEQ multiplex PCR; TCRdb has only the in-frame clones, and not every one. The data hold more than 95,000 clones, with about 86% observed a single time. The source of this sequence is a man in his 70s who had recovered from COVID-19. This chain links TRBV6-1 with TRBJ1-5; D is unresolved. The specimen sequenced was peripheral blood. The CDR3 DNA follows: TGTGCCAGCAGTGAAATATGGAGCGAAAGCAATCAGCCCCAGCATTTT. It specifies CASSEIWSESNQPQHF.